What follows are 9 T cell receptor beta chains derived from one specimen sequenced in a study of post-analysis software for immune sequencing data. Points from the study as a whole: Controls showed lower frequencies than patients for five TRBV segments, and TRBV5-6, TRBV5-1 and TRBV20-1 were among these.

TCR beta cDNA libraries included unique molecular identifiers. TCRdb reprocessed the PCR reads with MiXCR, giving one entry per CDR3 protein. The sample gives about 200,000 distinct CDR3 sequences, approximately 29% of which show up once; more than 3% is in the top ten. These receptors have no identified antigens. The specimen sequenced was blood. Receptors were obtained from a girl aged 2-17 years with multiple sclerosis.

This clonotype was observed many times. The genes are TRBV6-6 and TRBJ2-6; D call uncertain. V lost 8 bases and J lost 0, with 8 bases in between. CDR1 MNHNY and CDR2 SVGAGI come from the germline V gene (reference sequence). The CDR3 covers 14 residues. DNA for the CDR3: TGTGCCAGCCGGCAGCGCTCTGGGGCCAACGTCCTGACTTTC. Protein: CASRQRSGANVLTF.

The rearrangement joins TRBV28 to TRBJ1-1; the match to TRBD1 covers 10 bases. The J segment lost 0 bases and the V segment lost 7 bases, leaving 8 bases of the junction unmatched. Germline V gene lookup returns CDR1 MDHEN and CDR2 SYDVKM. The CDR3 is 16 amino acids. The CDR3 here is CASTGTGDILNTEAFF. CDR3 nucleotides: TGTGCCAGCACCGGGACAGGGGACATTCTGAACACTGAAGCTTTCTTT.

This clonotype appeared a few times. This chain links TRBV25-1 with TRBJ2-1, with 7 bases fitting TRBD1. Trimming removed 4 bases from V and 8 bases from J; junction bases left unmatched: 11. CDR1 is MGHDK and CDR2 is SYGVNS in the germline V gene. This CDR3 is 15 amino acids long. CDR3 nucleotide sequence: TGTGCCAGCAGTGTTTACAGGGGCGGAGCGGATGAGCAGTTCTTC. Translation gives CASSVYRGGADEQFF.

This clonotype was counted many times. The chain combines TRBV5-1 with TRBJ2-1, with D perhaps TRBD1 or TRBD2 (5 bases each). The V and J ends lost 3 bases and 10 bases respectively, with 17 bases between them. The CDR3 spans 14 residues. Germline CDR1 and CDR2: SGHRS and YFSETQ. This chain's CDR3 is CASSSGTRLHEQFF. The CDR3 DNA reads TGCGCCAGCAGCTCCGGGACCCGTCTACACGAGCAGTTCTTC.

This clonotype was recorded many times. The chain employs TRBV3-1 and TRBJ2-3, with a possible D match to TRBD2 (5 bases). V lost 0 bases and J 1 base, leaving 14 bases between the germline ends. Germline CDR1 reads LGHDT; CDR2 reads YNNKEL (reference sequence). CDR3 size: 17 residues. The CDR3 DNA reads as TGTGCCAGCAGCCAAGAGATCTGGGAGACTCGCACAGATACGCAGTATTTT. As protein: CASSQEIWETRTDTQYF.

The rearrangement links TRBV3-1 to TRBJ1-6; 7 bases fit TRBD1. Germline loops: CDR1 LGHDT, CDR2 YNNKEL (reference sequence). V lost 4 bases and J lost 6; bases outside the gene matches: 6. The CDR3 is 15 amino acids. The CDR3 here is CASSPTDRRNSPLHF. In nucleotides, the CDR3 is TGTGCCAGCAGCCCGACGGACAGGCGTAATTCACCCCTCCACTTT.

With respect to this clonotype: Just one base apart from a much larger clone, this may be a read error. This chain joins TRBV20-1 and TRBJ2-1; 9 bases match TRBD2. The CDR3 sequence is 15 residues long. Germline V lookup: CDR1 DFQATT, CDR2 SNEGSKA (reference sequence). In nucleotides, the CDR3 is TGCAGTGCTCTCGGAGGGACTAGCAGGTACAATGAGCGGTTCTTC. It is translated as CSALGGTSRYNERFF.

This clonotype was seen a handful of times. Compared with germline, one end of the junction differs, possibly owing to a read error. This chain joins TRBV6-4 and TRBJ2-1, with D perhaps matching TRBD1 (6 bases). Germline assignment: CDR1 MRHNA and CDR2 SNTAGT. This CDR3 comprises 15 residues. The CDR3 DNA reads as TGTGCCAGCAGGGAAGGGGCAGGGGCCTACAATGAGCGGTTCTTC. Residues: CASREGAGAYNERFF.

This clonotype appeared a few times. The chain combines TRBV5-1 with TRBJ2-2; the match to TRBD1 covers 8 bases. Germline-derived CDR1 and CDR2 are SGHRS and YFSETQ. This CDR3 comprises 17 residues. J gave up 4 bases and V 4 bases, and 12 bases lay outside the gene matches. CDR3 sequence reads: CASSPAPQGALTGELFF. CDR3 coding DNA: TGCGCCAGCAGCCCGGCCCCGCAGGGGGCCCTCACCGGGGAGCTGTTTTTT.